This is a list of T cell receptor beta chains from one sample in a study of cytomegalovirus exposure and HLA in healthy donors. Assay: immunoSEQ multiplex PCR; the TCRdb copy retains only in-frame clones and omits some. The sample lists fewer than 120,000 clones, roughly three quarters seen once, with about 6.6% in the top ten. The sequencing sample was made of PBMCs. The receptors originated from a man aged 25 to 45 in good health and CMV-seropositive. CDR3s include the opening cysteine and the closing phenylalanine or tryptophan. The order of the fields is clone size, J gene, V gene, D gene, CDR3 protein, CDR3 DNA. A D gene is named only where the DNA matches it firmly. Only some rows state a clone size, as once, few, many or a class for expanded clones.

few TRBJ1-1 TRBV5-6 TRBD1 CASSLEGRGRPAFF TGTGCCAGCAGCTTGGAGGGCAGGGGGCGCCCCGCTTTCTTT
. TRBJ2-3 TRBV11-3 TRBD2 CASSLTSGGGTSTDTQYF TGTGCCAGCAGCCTTACTAGCGGGGGGGGAACTAGCACAGATACGCAGTATTTT
. TRBJ2-6 TRBV19 . CASSSVMRSGANVLTF TGTGCCAGTAGTAGCGTTATGCGCTCTGGGGCCAACGTCCTGACTTTC
. TRBJ1-1 TRBV6-5 . CASRTQGNTEAFF TGTGCCAGCAGGACTCAGGGGAACACTGAAGCTTTCTTT
. TRBJ2-1 TRBV10-3 TRBD2 CAISEPPGLGRDEQFF TGTGCCATCAGTGAACCCCCGGGACTAGGGAGGGATGAGCAGTTCTTC
once TRBJ2-7 TRBV7-9 . CASSLAAGSSYEQYF TGTGCCAGCAGCTTAGCTGCAGGGTCCTCCTACGAGCAGTACTTC
. TRBJ2-7 TRBV5-1 . CASSTGQTYEQYF TGCGCCAGCAGCACCGGACAGACCTACGAGCAGTACTTC
. TRBJ2-1 TRBV7-9 . CSSRALAGEQFF TGTTCCAGCAGAGCGCTAGCAGGTGAGCAGTTCTTC
. TRBJ2-1 TRBV19 . CASSGERTGGEQFF TGTGCCAGTAGTGGCGAGCGGACCGGGGGTGAGCAGTTCTTC
. TRBJ1-1 TRBV4-1 . CASSREGVGGQAEAFF TGCGCCAGCAGCCGAGAGGGGGTGGGAGGGCAGGCTGAAGCTTTCTTT
. TRBJ1-2 TRBV13 TRBD1 CASSDRQGRNYGYTF TGTGCCAGCAGTGATAGACAGGGACGGAACTATGGCTACACCTTC
. TRBJ2-1 TRBV5-5 . CASSFLGGPYNEQFF TGTGCCAGCAGCTTTTTGGGAGGTCCCTACAATGAGCAGTTCTTC
. TRBJ2-5 TRBV6-6 TRBD2 CASSPGLLETQYF TGTGCCAGCAGTCCGGGACTATTGGAGACCCAGTACTTC
. TRBJ1-2 TRBV30 . CAWSVREGNNTF TGTGCCTGGAGTGTACGGGAGGGGAATAACACCTTC
. TRBJ2-7 TRBV7-6 TRBD2 CASSSPRGTTGGSYEQYF TGTGCCAGCAGCTCACCTCGGGGGACTACGGGTGGGTCCTACGAGCAGTACTTC
. TRBJ1-1 TRBV19 . CASSISGEGEAFF TGTGCCAGTAGTATATCAGGGGAGGGTGAAGCTTTCTTT
. TRBJ2-5 TRBV7-3 . CASSVSRDTQETQYF TGTGCCAGCAGCGTCTCCCGGGACACCCAAGAGACCCAGTACTTC
. TRBJ2-2 TRBV28 . CASSPVGGGGDGELFF TGTGCCAGCAGTCCAGTCGGAGGGGGCGGGGACGGGGAGCTGTTTTTT
. TRBJ1-2 TRBV7-2 . CASSLDGGDGYTF TGTGCCAGCAGCTTAGACGGGGGGGATGGCTACACCTTC
. TRBJ1-2 TRBV19 . CASSSRTDFFNYGYTF TGTGCCAGTAGTAGCAGGACTGACTTTTTTAACTATGGCTACACCTTC
. TRBJ2-5 TRBV6-1 . CASSHPGSQETQYF TGTGCCAGCAGCCACCCGGGATCCCAAGAGACCCAGTACTTC
. TRBJ1-1 TRBV7-2 . CASSLGKAEAEAFF TGTGCCAGCAGCTTAGGGAAGGCTGAGGCTGAAGCTTTCTTT
once TRBJ2-1 TRBV7-3 . CASSLIRGDNEQFF TGTGCCAGCAGTCTTATCCGGGGAGACAATGAGCAGTTCTTC
. TRBJ2-3 TRBV4-1 . CASSQVTVNRVPLIKDTQYF TGCGCCAGCAGCCAAGTCACGGTAAACAGGGTCCCTTTGATTAAAGATACGCAGTATTTT
. TRBJ2-7 TRBV4-1 . CASSLTGSYEQYF TGCGCCAGCAGCCTAACAGGGTCCTACGAGCAGTACTTC
. TRBJ2-7 TRBV10-3 TRBD1 CAIMGSSTGGEQYF TGTGCCATCATGGGATCCTCGACAGGGGGCGAGCAGTACTTC
few TRBJ1-5 TRBV5-1 . CASSEFGGDQPQHF TGCGCCAGCAGCGAATTTGGGGGCGACCAGCCCCAGCATTTT
. TRBJ2-7 TRBV10-3 . CAISERQNYEQYF TGTGCCATCAGTGAGCGTCAGAACTACGAGCAGTACTTC
. TRBJ2-7 TRBV5-6 . CASSLAAYEQYF TGTGCCAGCAGCTTGGCAGCCTACGAGCAGTACTTC
. TRBJ1-5 TRBV27 TRBD1 CASSTTGVNQPQHF TGTGCCAGCAGTACGACAGGGGTAAATCAGCCCCAGCATTTT
. TRBJ2-5 TRBV11-2 . CASSLFNDRETQYF TGTGCCAGCAGCCTATTTAATGATCGGGAGACCCAGTACTTC
. TRBJ2-5 TRBV2 . CASSVFGGQETQYF TGTGCCAGCAGTGTCTTCGGGGGACAAGAGACCCAGTACTTC
. TRBJ1-4 TRBV19 . CASKQGLGKLFF TGTGCCAGTAAGCAGGGACTCGGGAAACTGTTTTTT
. TRBJ1-2 TRBV7-8 TRBD1 CASSSTNRGPFSNYGYTF TGTGCCAGCAGCTCCACTAACAGGGGCCCTTTTTCTAACTATGGCTACACCTTC
. TRBJ2-7 TRBV2 . CASSDMTAGVKQYF TGTGCCAGCAGTGATATGACAGCCGGCGTGAAGCAGTACTTC
once TRBJ1-1 TRBV6-5 . CASRSGSMNTEAFF TGTGCCAGCAGGTCAGGGTCGATGAACACTGAAGCTTTCTTT
. TRBJ1-1 TRBV9 TRBD1 CASSVGTGSWTEAFF TGTGCCAGCAGCGTAGGGACAGGGTCGTGGACTGAAGCTTTCTTT
. TRBJ2-3 TRBV7-8 TRBD2 CASSSGLVRGTDTQYF TGTGCCAGCAGCTCCGGACTAGTCAGAGGCACAGATACGCAGTATTTT
. TRBJ2-2 TRBV10-3 TRBD2 CAIRWTSGGRTGELFF TGTGCCATCAGATGGACTAGCGGGGGGCGAACCGGGGAGCTGTTTTTT
. TRBJ1-1 TRBV19 . CASSPGSTTEAFF TGTGCCAGTAGTCCCGGGTCCACCACTGAAGCTTTCTTT
once TRBJ2-7 TRBV6-5 . CASSYSRQGYEQYF TGTGCCAGCAGTTACTCCCGGCAGGGGTACGAGCAGTACTTC
. TRBJ2-5 TRBV19 TRBD1 CASATGEETQYF TGTGCCAGTGCGACAGGGGAAGAGACCCAGTACTTC
. TRBJ2-1 TRBV27 TRBD1 CALNTPQDRVYNEQFF TGTGCACTCAATACTCCCCAGGACAGGGTTTACAATGAGCAGTTCTTC
once TRBJ2-7 TRBV30 . CAWTPGGREQYF TGTGCCTGGACCCCAGGGGGGCGAGAGCAGTACTTC
. TRBJ2-5 TRBV4-2 . CASSLSWTVQETQYF TGTGCCAGCAGCCTATCATGGACAGTCCAAGAGACCCAGTACTTC
. TRBJ2-3 TRBV6-6 TRBD2 CASSAYGGAADTQYF TGTGCCAGCAGTGCCTACGGGGGGGCCGCAGATACGCAGTATTTT
. TRBJ2-1 TRBV6-4 TRBD1 CASSEQGNEQFF TGTGCCAGCAGTGAACAGGGGAATGAGCAGTTCTTC
. TRBJ2-7 TRBV27 TRBD1 CASSLGGQVEQYF TGTGCCAGCAGTTTGGGGGGACAGGTCGAGCAGTACTTC